Frequency places the clone carrying this TCR beta chain as medium-sized. Its specificity is unknown. Profiling of CSF cells used 10X single-cell V(D)J plus 5' expression. Using the 10x single-cell sequencing reads, TCRdb records one entry per CDR3 protein without DNA. The table gives more than 1,500 distinct CDR3 sequences; the top ten clones make up roughly 8.8% of it. The data were obtained in a study of CD8 T cells in cerebrospinal fluid in Alzheimer's disease. Across the study: Clonal expansion of CSF T cells was measured with plate-based and droplet-based single-cell sequencing. Regarding the study as a whole: Compared with controls, mild cognitive impairment or Alzheimer's disease patients showed higher maximum CSF clone percentages. Healthy subjects less often had a clone of at least 3% than Alzheimer's patients.

Germline CDR1 SGHAT, CDR2 FQNNGV. CDR3 length equals 17 residues. What was sequenced was cerebrospinal fluid. The chain employs TRBV11-2 and TRBJ2-7; TCRdb gives TRBD2 as the D gene, but with no DNA this cannot be confirmed. The source is a human donor with mild cognitive impairment. CDR3 protein: CASSKTRSSGARPEQYF.